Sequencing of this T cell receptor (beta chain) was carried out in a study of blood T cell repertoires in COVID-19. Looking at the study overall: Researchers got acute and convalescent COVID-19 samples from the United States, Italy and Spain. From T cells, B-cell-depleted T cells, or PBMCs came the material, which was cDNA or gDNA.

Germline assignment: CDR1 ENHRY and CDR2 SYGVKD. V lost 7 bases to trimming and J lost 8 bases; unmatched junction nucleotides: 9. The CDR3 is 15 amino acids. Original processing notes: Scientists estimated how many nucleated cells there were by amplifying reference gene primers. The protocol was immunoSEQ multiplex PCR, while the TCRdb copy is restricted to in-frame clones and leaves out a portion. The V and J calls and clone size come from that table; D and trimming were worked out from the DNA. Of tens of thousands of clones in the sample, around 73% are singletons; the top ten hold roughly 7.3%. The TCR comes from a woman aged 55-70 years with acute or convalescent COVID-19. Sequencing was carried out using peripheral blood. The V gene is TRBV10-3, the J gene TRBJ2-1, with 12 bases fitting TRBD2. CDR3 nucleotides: TGTGCCATCATGACTAGCGGGGGCGCGGTCGATGAGCAGTTCTTC. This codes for CAIMTSGGAVDEQFF.